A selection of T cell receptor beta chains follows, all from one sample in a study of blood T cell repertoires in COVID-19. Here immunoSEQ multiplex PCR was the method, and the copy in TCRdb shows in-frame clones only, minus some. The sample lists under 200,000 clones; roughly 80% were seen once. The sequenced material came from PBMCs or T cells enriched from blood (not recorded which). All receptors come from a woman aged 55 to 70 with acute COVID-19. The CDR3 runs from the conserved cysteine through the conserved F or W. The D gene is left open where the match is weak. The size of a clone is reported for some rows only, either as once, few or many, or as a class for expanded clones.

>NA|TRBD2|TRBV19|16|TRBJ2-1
CASSQLASGRDNEQFF
TGTGCCAGTAGCCAACTCGCTAGCGGGAGGGACAATGAGCAGTTCTTC
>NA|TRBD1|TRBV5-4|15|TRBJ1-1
CASGDRGRGNTEAFF
TGTGCCAGCGGGGACAGGGGGAGGGGGAACACTGAAGCTTTCTTT
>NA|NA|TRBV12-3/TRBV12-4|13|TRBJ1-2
CASTETGRDGYTF
TGTGCCAGCACGGAGACAGGTCGGGATGGCTACACCTTC
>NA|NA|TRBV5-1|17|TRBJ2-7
CASSGAIGVYATYEQYF
TGCGCCAGCAGCGGAGCGATAGGGGTGTACGCCACCTACGAGCAGTACTTC
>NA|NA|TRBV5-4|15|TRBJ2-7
CASSLRSSGSYEQYF
TGTGCCAGCAGCTTGAGGTCCAGCGGGTCCTACGAGCAGTACTTC
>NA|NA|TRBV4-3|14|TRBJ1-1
CASSQDGGWREAFF
TGCGCCAGCAGCCAAGATGGGGGGTGGCGGGAAGCTTTCTTT
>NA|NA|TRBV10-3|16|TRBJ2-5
CAISESLGRVQETQYF
TGTGCCATCAGTGAGTCGCTAGGTCGGGTCCAAGAGACCCAGTACTTC
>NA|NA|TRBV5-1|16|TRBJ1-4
CASSLGNRQVNEKLFF
TGCGCCAGCAGCTTGGGTAATCGACAGGTCAATGAAAAACTGTTTTTT
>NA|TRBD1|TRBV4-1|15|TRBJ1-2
CASSHVSGQGIGYTF
TGCGCCAGCAGCCACGTAAGCGGACAGGGAATCGGCTACACCTTC
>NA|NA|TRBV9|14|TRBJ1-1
CASSVVSSAGEAFF
TGTGCCAGCAGCGTCGTCTCTTCGGCGGGTGAAGCTTTCTTT
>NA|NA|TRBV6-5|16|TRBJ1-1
CASSYSTVTENTEAFF
TGTGCCAGCAGTTACTCGACGGTGACAGAGAACACTGAAGCTTTCTTT
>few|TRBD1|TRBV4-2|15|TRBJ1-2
CASSQDGGQGYGYTF
TGTGCCAGCAGCCAAGACGGGGGACAGGGCTATGGCTACACCTTC
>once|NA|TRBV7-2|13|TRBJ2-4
CASSLGTGNIQYF
TGTGCCAGCAGCTTAGGGACTGGAAACATTCAGTACTTC
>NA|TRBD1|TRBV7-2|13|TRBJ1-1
CASSRQGNTEAFF
TGTGCCAGCAGCCGACAGGGAAACACTGAAGCTTTCTTT
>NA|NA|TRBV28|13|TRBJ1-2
CASSLYSNYGYTF
TGTGCCAGCAGTTTATACAGTAACTATGGCTACACCTTC
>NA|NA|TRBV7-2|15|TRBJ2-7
CASSLSLGGRYEQYF
TGTGCCAGCAGCTTGTCCTTGGGGGGTCGGTACGAGCAGTACTTC
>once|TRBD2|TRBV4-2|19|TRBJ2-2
CASSQDFRTSGRETGELFF
TGTGCCAGCAGCCAAGATTTTAGGACTAGCGGCCGTGAGACCGGGGAGCTGTTTTTT
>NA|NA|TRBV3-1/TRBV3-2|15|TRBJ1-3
CASSQGAYSGNTIYF
TGTGCCAGCAGCCAGGGGGCCTACTCTGGAAACACCATATATTTT
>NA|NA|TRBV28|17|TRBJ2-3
CASTIKLQGPLTDTQYF
TGTGCCAGCACCATAAAACTCCAGGGGCCTCTCACAGATACGCAGTATTTT
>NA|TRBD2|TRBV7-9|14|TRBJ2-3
CASSRSGREDTQYF
TGTGCCAGCAGCCGGAGCGGGAGGGAAGATACGCAGTATTTT
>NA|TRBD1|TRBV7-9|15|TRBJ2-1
CASSQTGGGYGEQFF
TGTGCCAGCAGCCAGACAGGGGGCGGTTACGGTGAGCAGTTCTTC
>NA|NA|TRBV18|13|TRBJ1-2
CASSTRVGYGYTF
TGTGCCAGCTCGACGCGGGTTGGGTATGGCTACACCTTC